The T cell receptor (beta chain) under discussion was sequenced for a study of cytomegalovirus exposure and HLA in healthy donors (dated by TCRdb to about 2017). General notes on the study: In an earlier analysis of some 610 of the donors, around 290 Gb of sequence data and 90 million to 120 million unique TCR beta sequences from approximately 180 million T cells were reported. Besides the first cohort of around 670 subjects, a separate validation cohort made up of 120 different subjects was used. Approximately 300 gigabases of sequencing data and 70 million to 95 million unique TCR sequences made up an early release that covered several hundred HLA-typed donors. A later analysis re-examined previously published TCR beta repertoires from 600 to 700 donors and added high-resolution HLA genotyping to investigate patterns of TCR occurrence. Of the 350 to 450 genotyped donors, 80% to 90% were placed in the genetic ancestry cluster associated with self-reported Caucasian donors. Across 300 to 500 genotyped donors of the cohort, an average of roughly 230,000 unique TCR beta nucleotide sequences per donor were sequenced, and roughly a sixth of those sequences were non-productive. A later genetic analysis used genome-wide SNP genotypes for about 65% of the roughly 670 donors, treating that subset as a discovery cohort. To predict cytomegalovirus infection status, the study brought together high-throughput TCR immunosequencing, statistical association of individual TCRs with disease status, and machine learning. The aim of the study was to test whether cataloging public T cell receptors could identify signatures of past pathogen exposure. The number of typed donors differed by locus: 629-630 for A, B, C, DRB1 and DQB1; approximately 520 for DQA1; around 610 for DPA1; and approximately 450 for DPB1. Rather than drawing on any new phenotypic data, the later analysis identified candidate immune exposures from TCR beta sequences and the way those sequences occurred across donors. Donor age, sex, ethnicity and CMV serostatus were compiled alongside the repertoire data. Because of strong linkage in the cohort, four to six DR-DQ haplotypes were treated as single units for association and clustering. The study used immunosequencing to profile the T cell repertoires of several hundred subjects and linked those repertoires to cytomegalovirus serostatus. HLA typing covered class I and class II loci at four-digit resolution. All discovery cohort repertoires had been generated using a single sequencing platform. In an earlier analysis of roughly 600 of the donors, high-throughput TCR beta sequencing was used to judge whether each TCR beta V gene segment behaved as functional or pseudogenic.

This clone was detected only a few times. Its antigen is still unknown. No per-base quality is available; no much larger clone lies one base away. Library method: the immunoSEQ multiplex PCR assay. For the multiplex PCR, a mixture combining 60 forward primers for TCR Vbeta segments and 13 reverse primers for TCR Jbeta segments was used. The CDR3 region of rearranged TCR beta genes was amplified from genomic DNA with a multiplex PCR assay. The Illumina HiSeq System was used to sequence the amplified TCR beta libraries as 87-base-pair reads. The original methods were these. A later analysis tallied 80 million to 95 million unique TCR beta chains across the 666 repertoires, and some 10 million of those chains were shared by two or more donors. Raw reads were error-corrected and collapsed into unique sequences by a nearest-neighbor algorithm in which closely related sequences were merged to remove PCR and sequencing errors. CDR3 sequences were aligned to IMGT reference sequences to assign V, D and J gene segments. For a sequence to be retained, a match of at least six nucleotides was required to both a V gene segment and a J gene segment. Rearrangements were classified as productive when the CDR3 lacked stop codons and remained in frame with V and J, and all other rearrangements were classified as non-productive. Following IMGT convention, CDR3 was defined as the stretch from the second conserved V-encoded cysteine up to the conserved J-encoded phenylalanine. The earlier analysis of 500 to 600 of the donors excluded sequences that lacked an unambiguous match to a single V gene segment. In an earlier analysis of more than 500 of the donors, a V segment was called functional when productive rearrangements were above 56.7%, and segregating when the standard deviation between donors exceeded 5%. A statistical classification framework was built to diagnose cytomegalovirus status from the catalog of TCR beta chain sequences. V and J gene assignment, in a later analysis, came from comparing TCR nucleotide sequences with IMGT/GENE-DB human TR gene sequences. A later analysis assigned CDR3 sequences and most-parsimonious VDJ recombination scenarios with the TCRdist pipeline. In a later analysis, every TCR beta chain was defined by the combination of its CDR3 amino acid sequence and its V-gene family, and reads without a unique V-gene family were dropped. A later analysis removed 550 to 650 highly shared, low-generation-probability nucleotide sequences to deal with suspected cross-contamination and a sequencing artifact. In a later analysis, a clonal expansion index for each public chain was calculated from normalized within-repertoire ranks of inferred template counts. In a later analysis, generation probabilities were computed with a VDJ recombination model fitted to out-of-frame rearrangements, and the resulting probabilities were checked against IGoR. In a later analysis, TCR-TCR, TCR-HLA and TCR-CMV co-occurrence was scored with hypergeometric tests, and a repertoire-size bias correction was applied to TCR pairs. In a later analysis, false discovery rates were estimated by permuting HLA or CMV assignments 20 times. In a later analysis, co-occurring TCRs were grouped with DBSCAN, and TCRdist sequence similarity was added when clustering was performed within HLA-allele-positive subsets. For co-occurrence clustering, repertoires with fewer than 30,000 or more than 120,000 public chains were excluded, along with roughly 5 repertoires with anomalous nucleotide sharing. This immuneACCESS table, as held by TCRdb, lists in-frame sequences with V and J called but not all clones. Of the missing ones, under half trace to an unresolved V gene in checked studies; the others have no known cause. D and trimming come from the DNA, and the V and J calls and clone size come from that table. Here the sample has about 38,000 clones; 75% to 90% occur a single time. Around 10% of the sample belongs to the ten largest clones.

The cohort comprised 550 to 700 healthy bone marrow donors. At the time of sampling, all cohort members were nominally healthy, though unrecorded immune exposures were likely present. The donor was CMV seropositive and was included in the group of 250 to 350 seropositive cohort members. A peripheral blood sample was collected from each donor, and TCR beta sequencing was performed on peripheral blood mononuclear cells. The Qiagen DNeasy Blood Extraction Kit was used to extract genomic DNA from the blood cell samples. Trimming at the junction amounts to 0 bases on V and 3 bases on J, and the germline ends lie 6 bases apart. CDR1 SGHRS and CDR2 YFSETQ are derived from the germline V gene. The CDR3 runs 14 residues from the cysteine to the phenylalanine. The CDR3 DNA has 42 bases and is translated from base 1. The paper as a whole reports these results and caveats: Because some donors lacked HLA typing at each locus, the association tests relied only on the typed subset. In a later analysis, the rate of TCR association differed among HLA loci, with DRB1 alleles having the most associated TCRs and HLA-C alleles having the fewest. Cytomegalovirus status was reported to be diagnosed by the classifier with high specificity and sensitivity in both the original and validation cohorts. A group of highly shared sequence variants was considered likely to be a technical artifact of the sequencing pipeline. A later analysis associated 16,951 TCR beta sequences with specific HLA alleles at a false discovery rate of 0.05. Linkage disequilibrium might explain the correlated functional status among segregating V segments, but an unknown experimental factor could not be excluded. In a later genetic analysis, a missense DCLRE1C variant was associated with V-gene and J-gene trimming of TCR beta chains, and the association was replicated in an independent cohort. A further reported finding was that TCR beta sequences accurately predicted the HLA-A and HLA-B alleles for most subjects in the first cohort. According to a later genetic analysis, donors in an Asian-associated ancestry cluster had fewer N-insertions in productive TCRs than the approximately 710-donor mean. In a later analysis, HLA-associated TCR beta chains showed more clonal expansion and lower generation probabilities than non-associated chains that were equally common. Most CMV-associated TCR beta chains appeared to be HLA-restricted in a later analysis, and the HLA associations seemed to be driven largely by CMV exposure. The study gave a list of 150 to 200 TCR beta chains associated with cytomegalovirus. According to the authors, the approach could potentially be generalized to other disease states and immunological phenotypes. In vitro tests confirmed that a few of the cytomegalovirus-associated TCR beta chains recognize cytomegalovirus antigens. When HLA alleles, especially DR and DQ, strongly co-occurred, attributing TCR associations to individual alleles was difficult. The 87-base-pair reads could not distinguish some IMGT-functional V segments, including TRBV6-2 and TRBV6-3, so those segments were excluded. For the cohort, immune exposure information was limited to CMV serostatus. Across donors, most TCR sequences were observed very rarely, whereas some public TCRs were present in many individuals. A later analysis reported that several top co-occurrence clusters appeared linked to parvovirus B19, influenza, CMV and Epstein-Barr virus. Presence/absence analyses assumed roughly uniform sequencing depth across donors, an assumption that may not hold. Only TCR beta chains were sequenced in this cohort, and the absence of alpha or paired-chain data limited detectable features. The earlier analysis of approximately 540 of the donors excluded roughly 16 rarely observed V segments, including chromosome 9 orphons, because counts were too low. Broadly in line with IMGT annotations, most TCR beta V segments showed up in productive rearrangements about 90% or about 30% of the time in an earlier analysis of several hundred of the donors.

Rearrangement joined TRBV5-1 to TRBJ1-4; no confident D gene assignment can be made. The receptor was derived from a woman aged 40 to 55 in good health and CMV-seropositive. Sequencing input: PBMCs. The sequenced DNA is TGCGCCAGCAGCTTGGCAGTTCCTAATGAAAAACTGTTTTTT. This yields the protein CASSLAVPNEKLFF. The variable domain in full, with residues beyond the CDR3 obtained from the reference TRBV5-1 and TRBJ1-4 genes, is KAGVTQTPRYLIKTRGQQVTLSCSPISGHRSVSWYQQTPGQGLQFLFEYFSETQRNKGNFPGRFSGRQFSNSRSEMNVSTLELGDSALYLCASSLAVPNEKLFFGSGTQLSVL.